These T cell receptor beta chains were read from a single sample in a study of T cell responses to AZD1222 COVID-19 vaccine. Profiled with immunoSEQ multiplex PCR; TCRdb holds only in-frame clones, not every one. The table has about 34,000 clones, roughly nine tenths seen once. Here the sequenced sample was peripheral blood, taken on day 0 of AZD1222 vaccination. The receptors stem from an adult in good health. CDR3s include the opening cysteine and the closing phenylalanine or tryptophan. The D gene is left open where the match is weak. A row's size may be missing; if present it is once, few, many or a size class.

j_gene: TRBJ2-1; abundance: NA; v_gene: TRBV19; d_gene: TRBD2; CDR3nt: TGTGCCAGTAGTATGAAGGGAGGGTACCCCTACAATGAGCAGTTCTTC; CDR3aa: CASSMKGGYPYNEQFF
j_gene: TRBJ1-5; abundance: once; v_gene: TRBV3-1/TRBV3-2; d_gene: NA; CDR3nt: TGTGCCAGCAGCCAAAGCTTCAATCAGCCCCAGCATTTT; CDR3aa: CASSQSFNQPQHF
j_gene: TRBJ1-1; abundance: NA; v_gene: TRBV5-4; d_gene: TRBD1; CDR3nt: TGTGCCAGCAGCCAGCCGACAGGGCGGAACACTGAAGCTTTCTTT; CDR3aa: CASSQPTGRNTEAFF
j_gene: TRBJ2-2; abundance: NA; v_gene: TRBV11-3; d_gene: TRBD1; CDR3nt: TGTGCCAGCAGCTTAGGTCCAGGGGGCACCGGGGAGCTGTTTTTT; CDR3aa: CASSLGPGGTGELFF
j_gene: TRBJ1-4; abundance: NA; v_gene: TRBV7-8; d_gene: NA; CDR3nt: TGTGCCAGCAGCCTTAATTCTGACCCAACCAATAATGAAAAACTGTTTTTT; CDR3aa: CASSLNSDPTNNEKLFF
j_gene: TRBJ2-2; abundance: NA; v_gene: TRBV2; d_gene: NA; CDR3nt: TGTGCCAGCAAGCAGCGGAAGAACACCGGGGAGCTGTTTTTT; CDR3aa: CASKQRKNTGELFF
j_gene: TRBJ2-7; abundance: NA; v_gene: TRBV28; d_gene: TRBD1; CDR3nt: TGTGCCAGCAGTTTGTACCCTCGAGGGACAGGTCGCGAGCAGTACTTC; CDR3aa: CASSLYPRGTGREQYF
j_gene: TRBJ1-1; abundance: NA; v_gene: TRBV5-1; d_gene: NA; CDR3nt: TGCGCCAGCAGCCGAACAGGGATGAACACTGAAGCTTTCTTT; CDR3aa: CASSRTGMNTEAFF
j_gene: TRBJ1-6; abundance: NA; v_gene: TRBV3-1/TRBV3-2; d_gene: NA; CDR3nt: TGTGCCAGCAGCTCGGCCAATCCCATTCATAATTCACCCCTCCACTTT; CDR3aa: CASSSANPIHNSPLHF
j_gene: TRBJ2-6; abundance: once; v_gene: TRBV5-1; d_gene: NA; CDR3nt: TGCGCCAGCAGCTTGGAGGGGTTCTTAGGGGCCAACGTCCTGACTTTC; CDR3aa: CASSLEGFLGANVLTF
j_gene: TRBJ2-1; abundance: NA; v_gene: TRBV5-1; d_gene: NA; CDR3nt: TGCGCCAGCAGCTTGGAAGCGCTTTTTAACAATGAGCAGTTCTTC; CDR3aa: CASSLEALFNNEQFF